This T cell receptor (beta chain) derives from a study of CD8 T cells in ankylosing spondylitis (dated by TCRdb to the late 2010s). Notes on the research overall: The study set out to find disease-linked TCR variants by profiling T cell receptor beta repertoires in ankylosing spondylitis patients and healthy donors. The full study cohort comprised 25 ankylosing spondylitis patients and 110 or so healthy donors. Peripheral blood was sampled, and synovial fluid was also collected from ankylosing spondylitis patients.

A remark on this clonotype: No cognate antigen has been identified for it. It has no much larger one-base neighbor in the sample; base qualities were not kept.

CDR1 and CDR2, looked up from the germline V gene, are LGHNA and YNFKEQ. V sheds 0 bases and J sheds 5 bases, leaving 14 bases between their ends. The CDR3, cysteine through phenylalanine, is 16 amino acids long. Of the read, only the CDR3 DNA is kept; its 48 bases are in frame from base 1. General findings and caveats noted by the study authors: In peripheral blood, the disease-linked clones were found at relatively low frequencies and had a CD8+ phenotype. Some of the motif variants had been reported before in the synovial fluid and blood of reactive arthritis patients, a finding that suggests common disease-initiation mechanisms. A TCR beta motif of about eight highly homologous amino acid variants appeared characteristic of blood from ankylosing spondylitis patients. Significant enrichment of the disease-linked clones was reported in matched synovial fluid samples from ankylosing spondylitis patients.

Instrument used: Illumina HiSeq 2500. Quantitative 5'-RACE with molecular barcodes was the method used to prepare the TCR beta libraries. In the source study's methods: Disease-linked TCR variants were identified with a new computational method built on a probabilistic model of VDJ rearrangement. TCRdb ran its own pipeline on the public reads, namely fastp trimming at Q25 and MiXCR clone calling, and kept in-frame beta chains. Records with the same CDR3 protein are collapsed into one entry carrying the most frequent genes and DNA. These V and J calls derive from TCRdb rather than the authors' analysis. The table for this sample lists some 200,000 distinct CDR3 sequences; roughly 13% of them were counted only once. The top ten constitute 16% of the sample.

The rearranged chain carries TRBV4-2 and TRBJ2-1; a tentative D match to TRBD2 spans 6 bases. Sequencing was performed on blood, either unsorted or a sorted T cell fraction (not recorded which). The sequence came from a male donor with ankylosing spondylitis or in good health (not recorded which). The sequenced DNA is TGTGCCAGCAGCCAAGAAGATTCGAGCGGGCACAATGAGCAGTTCTTC. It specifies CASSQEDSSGHNEQFF.